Sequencing of this T cell receptor (beta chain) was carried out in a study of shared clonotypes between healthy human individuals. At the level of the study: There were three CD4 naive, three CD4 memory, two CD8 naive and one CD8 memory plates per donor.

Each subset's genomic DNA was shared equally among a number of immunoSEQ plates. Sequencing was performed with immunoSEQ multiplex PCR; in TCRdb, only in-frame clones are kept and a portion is missing. The sample lists approximately 2.5 million clones, around 90% seen once, with about 0.13% in the top ten. Germline lookup yields CDR1 LNHDA and CDR2 SQIVND (reference sequence). V gave up 7 bases and J gave up 5 bases; unmatched junction bases: 13. The length of the CDR3 is 16 residues. Whole-study findings and limits: With a handful of donors compared, roughly 4.9% of naive CD4 clonotypes were shared.

Recent acute infections and vaccinations were absent in the healthy HIV-negative adult donors. To note about this clone: What it recognizes is unknown.

The source material was naive CD4+ T cells sorted from blood. Subset indicated: CD45RA+ positively selected. The J gene is TRBJ2-5, the V gene TRBV19; 10 bases are a match to TRBD2. The origin of this receptor is a young man in good health. The CDR3 nucleotides read TGTGCCAGTACCGAGGGGCTAGCGGGGGTTGATGAGACCCAGTACTTC. It specifies CASTEGLAGVDETQYF.